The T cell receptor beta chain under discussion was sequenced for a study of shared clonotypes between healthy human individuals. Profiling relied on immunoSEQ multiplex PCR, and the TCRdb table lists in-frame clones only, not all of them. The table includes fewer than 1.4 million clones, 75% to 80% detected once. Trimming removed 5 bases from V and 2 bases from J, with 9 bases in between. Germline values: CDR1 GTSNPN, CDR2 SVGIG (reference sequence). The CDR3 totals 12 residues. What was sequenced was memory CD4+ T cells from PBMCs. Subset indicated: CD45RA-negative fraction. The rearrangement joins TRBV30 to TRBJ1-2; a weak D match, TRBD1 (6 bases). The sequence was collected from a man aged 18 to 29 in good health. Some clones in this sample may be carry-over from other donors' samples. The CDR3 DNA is TGTGCCTGGGAAGGGGGAAACTATGGCTACACCTTC. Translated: CAWEGGNYGYTF.